This entry describes one TCR beta chain. The antigen remains unidentified. This sample is drawn from a study of T cell responses to AZD1222 COVID-19 vaccine. With 2 bases clipped from V and 1 base from J, the junction kept 7 bases outside the gene matches. The CDR3 is 17 amino acids. Germline V lookup: CDR1 SGHVS, CDR2 FQNEAQ. Overall study results and limits: Reports indicate that nearly half of spike-specific TCRs are directed at unmutated variant regions. Donors in the cohort were predominantly white British and more often female, and clonal diversity was possibly underestimated. Only a handful of individuals given AZD1222 were seropositive at baseline.

Repertoires were generated with immunoSEQ multiplex PCR, while TCRdb's copy carries only in-frame clones and drops some. The table includes roughly 140,000 clones, 90% to 95% detected once. This receptor was taken from an adult who received the AZD1222 COVID-19 vaccine. The sequencing used peripheral blood, collected 28 days after the second AZD1222 dose. V and J are TRBV7-8 and TRBJ2-5, with TRBD2 matching over 10 bases. CDR3 amino acids: CASSLSFTSGTQETQYF. The DNA of the CDR3 is TGTGCCAGCAGCTTAAGTTTCACTAGCGGGACCCAAGAGACCCAGTACTTC. Supplemented by reference TRBV7-8 and TRBJ2-5, the full variable domain reads GAGVSQSPRYKVAKRGQDVALRCDPISGHVSLFWYQQALGQGPEFLTYFQNEAQLDKSGLPSDRFFAERPEGSVSTLKIQRTQQEDSAVYLCASSLSFTSGTQETQYFGPGTRLLVL.